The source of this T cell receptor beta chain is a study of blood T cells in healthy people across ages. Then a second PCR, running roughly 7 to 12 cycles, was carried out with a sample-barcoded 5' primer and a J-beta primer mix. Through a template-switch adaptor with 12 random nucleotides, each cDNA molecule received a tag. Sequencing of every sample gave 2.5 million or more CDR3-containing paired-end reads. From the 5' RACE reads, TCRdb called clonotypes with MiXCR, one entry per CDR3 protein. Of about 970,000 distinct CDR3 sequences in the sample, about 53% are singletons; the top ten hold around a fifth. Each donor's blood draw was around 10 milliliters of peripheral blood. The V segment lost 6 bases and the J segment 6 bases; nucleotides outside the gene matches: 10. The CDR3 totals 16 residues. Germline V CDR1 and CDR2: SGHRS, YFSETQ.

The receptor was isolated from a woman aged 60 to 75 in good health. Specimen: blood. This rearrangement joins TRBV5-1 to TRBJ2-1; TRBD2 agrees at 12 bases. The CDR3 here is CASNPLAGGPVNEQFF. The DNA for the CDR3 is TGCGCCAGCAACCCGCTAGCGGGAGGGCCGGTCAATGAGCAGTTCTTC.